The 27 T cell receptor beta chains given below trace back to one sample, sequenced in a study of naive and memory T cell subsets. Study-level findings and limits: Especially in CD8 cells, naive repertoires contained a few larger clonotypes, possibly CD45RA-re-expressing memory cells.

No antigens are known for them. The beta constant-region primer was an equimolar mix of two oligonucleotides covering TRBC1 and TRBC2. Four rounds of PCR amplified the ligated cDNA using nested alpha and beta constant-region primers plus SP2. A single record per CDR3 protein comes from TCRdb applying MiXCR to the UMI-ligation and nested PCR reads. The table records 99,000 or so distinct CDR3 sequences, more than 12% of them present only once. The sequenced sample consisted of naive CD8+ T cells from blood. Every receptor here comes from a human donor in good health.

CDR3 DNA sequence: TGTGCCAGCAAGGGGGCCGAGGCAGGCTACACCTTC. As protein: CASKGAEAGYTF. This rearrangement joins TRBV27 to TRBJ1-2; TRBD1 matches at 7 bases. Looked up from germline, CDR1 is MNHEY and CDR2 is SMNVEV (reference sequence). The CDR3 extends over 12 amino acids. V lost 7 bases, J lost 8 bases, and 7 bases stayed unmatched.

J is TRBJ2-1 and V is TRBV7-8; 9 nucleotides agree with TRBD2. Germline V gene sequence: CDR1 SGHVS, CDR2 FQNEAQ. V was clipped by 11 bases and J by 1 base; unmatched bases: 9. CDR3 length equals 15 residues. The chain's CDR3 is CASTKRGVSYNEQFF. CDR3 nucleotides: TGTGCCTCCACCAAGCGGGGGGTGTCCTACAATGAGCAGTTCTTC.

Ten or more counts support this clonotype. The rearrangement uses TRBV4-3 and TRBJ1-2, with TRBD1 as a possible D gene (6 bases). Germline V gene data show CDR1 as LGHNA and CDR2 as YSLEER. Trimming stripped 0 bases from V and 7 bases from J, with 12 bases between. CDR3 length: 14 residues. The CDR3 sequence: CASSQEAGASGYTF. CDR3 nucleotide sequence: TGCGCCAGCAGCCAAGAGGCAGGGGCGAGTGGCTACACCTTC.

The J gene is TRBJ2-5, the V gene TRBV27; 11 bases map to TRBD2. The CDR3 runs to 18 residues. CDR1 MNHEY and CDR2 SMNVEV come from the germline V gene (reference sequence). The junction had 18 bases not matched to a gene; V was cut back by 10 bases and J by 2 bases. CDR3 sequence reads: CATRKALAGGLPQETQYF. CDR3 nucleotides: TGTGCCACTCGGAAGGCCCTAGCGGGGGGTCTACCACAAGAGACCCAGTACTTC.

There are a few counts of this clonotype. The V call is TRBV20-1, the J call TRBJ2-7, with D hard to call. Trimming stripped 0 bases from V and 1 base from J, with 10 bases between. CDR1 is DFQATT, CDR2 SNEGSKA, per germline (reference sequence). The CDR3 sequence is 14 residues long. The CDR3 DNA reads TGCAGTGCTAGAGAGGAGTCCATTTCCTACGAGCAGTACTTC. Its translation: CSAREESISYEQYF.

This chain joins TRBV28 and TRBJ1-2; TRBD1 might be the D (5 bases). The germline gives CDR1 MDHEN, CDR2 SYDVKM. The CDR3 is made up of 15 amino acids. V was cut by 5 bases and J by 4 bases, with 17 bases left in between. The CDR3 bases are TGTGCCAGCAGTCCCCCGGACGGGGCTCCCTATGGCTACACCTTC. Its translation: CASSPPDGAPYGYTF.

The chain links TRBV20-1 to TRBJ2-1; D remains ambiguous. There are 12 residues in the CDR3. Germline CDR1 reads DFQATT; CDR2 reads SNEGSKA (reference sequence). The V end lost 2 bases, the J end lost 7 bases, and 9 bases lay between the germline ends. This CDR3 reads CSARSVRNEQFF. The CDR3 nucleotides are TGCAGTGCTAGATCGGTCAGGAATGAGCAGTTCTTC.

At least ten counts were recorded for this clonotype. This sequence joins TRBV5-6 and TRBJ2-7; perhaps TRBD1 as D (5 bases). Germline lookup yields CDR1 SGHDT and CDR2 YYEEEE. The CDR3 has 14 residues. Trimming removed 1 base from V and 7 bases from J, with 15 bases in between. For the CDR3, the DNA is TGTGCCAGCAGCTTGAGGCAGGGCGCGAGGGAGCAGTACTTC. Its protein product is CASSLRQGAREQYF.

V gene TRBV13 combines with J gene TRBJ2-1; no clear D gene. This CDR3 is built from 14 residues. Germline V gene sequence: CDR1 PRHDT, CDR2 FYEKMQ (reference sequence). With 0 bases removed from V and 4 bases from J, the gap between germline ends came to 7 bases. CDR3 amino acids: CASSLGGLYNEQFF. CDR3 sequence (DNA): TGTGCCAGCAGCTTAGGAGGCCTGTACAATGAGCAGTTCTTC.

The rearrangement joins TRBV7-9 to TRBJ2-7; D is ambiguous. The CDR3 has 12 amino acids. Germline values: CDR1 SEHNR, CDR2 FQNEAQ (reference sequence). Trimming removed 0 bases at V and 4 bases at J, with 4 bases between. The CDR3 reads CASSLAIYEQYF. DNA of the CDR3: TGTGCCAGCAGCTTAGCAATATACGAGCAGTACTTC.

This clonotype was seen a handful of times. The CDR3 sequence is CASSLPGAATYEQYF. CDR3 bases: TGTGCCAGCAGCTTACCAGGGGCAGCCACCTACGAGCAGTACTTC. This sequence joins TRBV11-1 and TRBJ2-7, with D perhaps TRBD1 (6 bases). V was clipped by 2 bases and J by 2 bases, with 13 bases between them. The CDR3 extends over 15 amino acids. Germline lookup yields CDR1 SGHAT and CDR2 FQDESV (reference sequence).

The chain recombines TRBV28 with TRBJ1-1, with no clear D. The CDR3 contains 15 residues. Trimming stripped 3 bases from V and 1 base from J, with 12 bases between. Germline CDR1 and CDR2: MDHEN and SYDVKM. Here the CDR3 DNA reads TGTGCCAGCAGTTTCGTTCCGGCAGCGAACACTGAAGCTTTCTTT. As protein: CASSFVPAANTEAFF.

J is TRBJ1-2 and V is TRBV11-1; D uncertain. CDR3 length: 15 amino acids. Germline-derived CDR1 and CDR2 are SGHAT and FQDESV (reference sequence). V was trimmed by 6 bases and J by 5 bases, leaving 19 bases between them. CDR3 in amino acids: CASSSRPWSWYGYTF. In DNA, the CDR3 is TGTGCCAGCAGTTCGAGACCCTGGAGTTGGTATGGCTACACCTTC.

The chain links TRBV28 to TRBJ2-1; TRBD2 matches 10 bases. The CDR3 contains 18 residues. V was clipped by 7 bases and J by 3 bases; unmatched bases: 15. The germline V gene has CDR1 MDHEN and CDR2 SYDVKM. CDR3 loop: CASIHPGDGLADYNEQFF. The CDR3 nucleotides read TGTGCCAGCATCCACCCGGGGGACGGACTAGCGGACTACAATGAGCAGTTCTTC.

This sequence joins TRBV28 and TRBJ1-5; D gene uncertain. Trimming removed 5 bases from V and 3 bases from J, with 17 bases in between. Germline V CDR1 and CDR2: MDHEN, SYDVKM. The CDR3 length is 16 residues. In nucleotides, the CDR3 is TGTGCCAGCAGTCCCCAACCCACAGTTAACAATCAGCCCCAGCATTTT. It yields the protein CASSPQPTVNNQPQHF.

This clonotype was detected a few times. The rearrangement joins TRBV6-6 to TRBJ2-7; possible D gene TRBD2, 5 bases. The germline V gene encodes CDR1 MNHNY and CDR2 SVGAGI (reference sequence). V was pared by 7 bases and J by 0 bases, with 16 bases between. This CDR3 has 15 amino acids. DNA of the CDR3: TGTGCCAGCACTTCAACGGGGTTTCTCTCCTACGAGCAGTACTTC. Translating gives CASTSTGFLSYEQYF.

This clonotype has just a few counts. The rearrangement joins TRBV4-1 to TRBJ2-7; D gene uncertain. Germline V lookup: CDR1 MGHRA, CDR2 YSYEKL. The CDR3 sequence is 14 residues long. V was pared by 0 bases and J by 1 base, with 7 bases between. Here the CDR3 DNA reads TGCGCCAGCAGCCAAGATCTGAAGTCCTACGAGCAGTACTTC. Its protein product is CASSQDLKSYEQYF.

This clonotype appeared many times. The chain is built from TRBV27 and TRBJ1-4; 11 bases line up with TRBD1. The length of the CDR3 is 14 residues. V lost 8 bases, J lost 5 bases, and 4 bases stayed unmatched. Germline values: CDR1 MNHEY, CDR2 SMNVEV (reference sequence). The DNA for the CDR3 is TGTGCCAGCGGGGACAGGGGGAAGAATGAAAAACTGTTTTTT. Translation: CASGDRGKNEKLFF.

The gene calls are TRBV27 and TRBJ1-2; D not resolved. Per the germline V gene, CDR1 is MNHEY and CDR2 is SMNVEV (reference sequence). The CDR3 totals 16 residues. The V end lost 4 bases, the J end lost 4 bases, and 19 bases lay between the germline ends. Here the CDR3 reads CASSSRESGGPYGYTF. For the CDR3, the DNA is TGTGCCAGCAGTTCCCGCGAATCGGGTGGCCCCTATGGCTACACCTTC.

The rearrangement links TRBV7-9 to TRBJ2-3, with a weak D call TRBD1 (5 bases). With 0 bases removed from V and 0 bases from J, the gap between germline ends came to 19 bases. Germline V gene sequence: CDR1 SEHNR, CDR2 FQNEAQ (reference sequence). The CDR3 sequence is 19 residues long. The CDR3, as DNA: TGTGCCAGCAGCTTAGCCCTACTCCTTGACAGCCACAGCACAGATACGCAGTATTTT. Translated, it gives CASSLALLLDSHSTDTQYF.

The genes are TRBV4-2 and TRBJ2-7, with TRBD1 matching over 8 bases. Trimming removed 3 bases from V and 6 bases from J; junction bases left unmatched: 1. CDR1 and CDR2 from the germline V gene are LGHNA and YNFKEQ. CDR3 length: 12 residues. The CDR3 here is CASSHGTGEQYF. As DNA, the CDR3 is TGTGCCAGCAGCCATGGGACAGGCGAGCAGTACTTC.

This clonotype was recorded many times. The gene calls are TRBV28 and TRBJ2-7, with 8 bases matching TRBD1. The CDR3 loop spans 16 amino acids. Unmatched junction bases numbered 10, after V lost 4 bases and J lost 2 bases. The V gene's germline CDR1 is MDHEN and CDR2 SYDVKM. CDR3 residues: CASSWPDRGHPYEQYF. The CDR3 region has the DNA TGTGCCAGCAGTTGGCCTGACAGGGGTCATCCCTACGAGCAGTACTTC. Using reference TRBV28 and TRBJ2-7 for the parts outside the CDR3, the full variable domain is DVKVTQSSRYLVKRTGEKVFLECVQDMDHENMFWYRQDPGLGLRLIYFSYDVKMKEKGDIPEGYSVSREKKERFSLILESASTNQTSMYLCASSWPDRGHPYEQYFGPGTRLTVT.

The rearrangement links TRBV19 to TRBJ1-4; D unclear. The CDR3 covers 15 residues. V gave up 3 bases and J gave up 7 bases, with 15 bases separating them. Germline V CDR1 and CDR2: LNHDA, SQIVND (reference sequence). As DNA, the CDR3 is TGTGCCAGTAGTATCAAACGGGTAATTGCTGAAAAACTGTTTTTT. It specifies CASSIKRVIAEKLFF.

This clonotype was counted a few times. The genes are TRBV6-6 and TRBJ2-3, with 10 bases matching TRBD1. The V and J ends lost 9 bases and 4 bases, in that order; junction bases with no gene match: 10. The CDR3 runs to 15 residues. In germline, CDR1 is MNHNY, CDR2 SVGAGI (reference sequence). CDR3 in amino acids: CASGRDRGNADTQYF. The CDR3 coding sequence is TGTGCCAGTGGCCGGGACAGGGGTAATGCAGATACGCAGTATTTT.

The rearrangement uses TRBV5-5 and TRBJ1-1; 7 bases agree with TRBD1. CDR3 size: 16 residues. Looked up from germline, CDR1 is SGHKS and CDR2 is YYEKEE (reference sequence). The J segment lost 3 bases and the V segment lost 3 bases, leaving 11 bases of the junction unmatched. The CDR3 spells CASSYAGGLADTEAFF. The CDR3 DNA reads TGTGCCAGCAGCTACGCAGGGGGGTTGGCCGACACTGAAGCTTTCTTT. The whole variable domain, remainder taken from reference TRBV5-5 and TRBJ1-1, is DAGVTQSPTHLIKTRGQQVTLRCSPISGHKSVSWYQQVLGQGPQFIFQYYEKEERGRGNFPDRFSARQFPNYSSELNVNALLLGDSALYLCASSYAGGLADTEAFFGQGTRLTVV.

The chain uses TRBV20-1 and TRBJ2-1, with 12 positions matching TRBD2. This CDR3 is 15 amino acids long. V trimming: 6 bases; J trimming: 6 bases; junction bases outside the gene matches: 9. Germline assignment: CDR1 DFQATT and CDR2 SNEGSKA (reference sequence). For the CDR3, the DNA is TGCAGTGCCCGTCGGACTAGCGGGGATAGCAATGAGCAGTTCTTC. It specifies CSARRTSGDSNEQFF.

This clonotype showed up many times. The chain couples TRBV12-3 or TRBV12-4 to TRBJ2-7; 7 positions match TRBD1. V was pared by 3 bases and J by 3 bases, with 8 bases of the junction left unmatched. The CDR3 is 15 amino acids. CDR3: CASSFGPGGSYEQYF. CDR3 coding DNA: TGTGCCAGCAGTTTCGGTCCAGGGGGTAGCTACGAGCAGTACTTC.